What follows is one TCR beta chain and its context. The entry originates in a study of blood T cell repertoires in COVID-19. Cohorts were assigned according to the clinical history that participants reported. Original handling: Cell counts per sample came from amplifying reference gene primers. Method: immunoSEQ multiplex PCR; TCRdb's copy keeps in-frame clones and lacks some. That table furnishes V, J and clone size, whereas the DNA furnished D and trimming. The sample holds about 270,000 clones, about 89% seen once. There are 14 residues in the CDR3. From germline, CDR1 is GTSNPN and CDR2 SVGIG (reference sequence). Trimming pared 1 base from V and 0 bases from J, leaving 9 bases between.

The clonotype originates from a woman under 30 who had recovered from COVID-19. This chain uses TRBV30 with TRBJ1-2; possible D gene TRBD1, 5 bases. Sequencing input: PBMCs or T cells enriched from blood (not recorded which). This CDR3 reads CAWSAGGANYGYTF. The DNA for the CDR3 is TGTGCCTGGAGTGCGGGAGGGGCTAACTATGGCTACACCTTC. Supplemented by reference TRBV30 and TRBJ1-2, the full variable domain reads SQTIHQWPATLVQPVGSPLSLECTVEGTSNPNLYWYRQAAGRGLQLLFYSVGIGQISSEVPQNLSASRPQDRQFILSSKKLLLSDSGFYLCAWSAGGANYGYTFGSGTRLTVV.